A few counts support the clone carrying this T cell receptor beta chain. The antigen remains unidentified. The CDR3 runs to 16 residues. V lost 7 bases, J lost 5 bases, and 22 bases lay in between. In germline, CDR1 is MNHEY, CDR2 SVGEGT. Both previously described methods and listed TCR primers were employed to make bulk TCR libraries. TCRdb re-analysed the PCR reads in MiXCR, keeping a single row per CDR3 protein. The table records over 550,000 distinct CDR3 sequences, about 25% of them present only once. The record originates from a study of molecular identifiers for immune sequencing clone quantification. Study-wide results and limits: Jurkat TCR RNA spiked in from one cell reportedly remained identifiable amid one million naive cells. Clones above 20 RNA copies held over 99% of effector molecules, under 1% in naive cells.

Input for naive CD8 libraries was roughly 19,000 to 1,100,000 sorted cells; the RNA fraction used was 10%, 30% or 50%. The receptor was derived from a human donor in good health. Some libraries in this study had Jurkat cell RNA spiked in. Sequences were obtained from naive CD8+ T cells from blood, with Jurkat cell RNA spiked in. The subset is: FACS-sorted CD8+CD4-CCR7+CD45RA+ naive T cells. The rearrangement uses TRBV6-2 or TRBV6-3 and TRBJ2-3; D is perhaps TRBD1 or TRBD2 (5 bases each). In nucleotides, the CDR3 is TGTGCCAGCACTGAAAACTGGGTCCAGGGAGAAGATACGCAGTATTTT. This codes for CASTENWVQGEDTQYF.